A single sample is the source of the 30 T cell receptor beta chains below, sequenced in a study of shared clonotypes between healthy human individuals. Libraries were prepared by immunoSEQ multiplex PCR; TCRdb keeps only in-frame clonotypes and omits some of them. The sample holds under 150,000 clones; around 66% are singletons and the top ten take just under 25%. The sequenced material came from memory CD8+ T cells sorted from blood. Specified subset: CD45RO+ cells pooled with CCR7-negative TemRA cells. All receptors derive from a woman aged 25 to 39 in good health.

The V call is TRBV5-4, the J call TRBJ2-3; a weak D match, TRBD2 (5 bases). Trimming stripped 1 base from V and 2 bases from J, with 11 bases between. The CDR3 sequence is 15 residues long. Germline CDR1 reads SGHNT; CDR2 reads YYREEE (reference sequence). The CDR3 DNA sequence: TGTGCCAGCAGCTTGCCTAGCCAGTACACAGATACGCAGTATTTT. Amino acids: CASSLPSQYTDTQYF.

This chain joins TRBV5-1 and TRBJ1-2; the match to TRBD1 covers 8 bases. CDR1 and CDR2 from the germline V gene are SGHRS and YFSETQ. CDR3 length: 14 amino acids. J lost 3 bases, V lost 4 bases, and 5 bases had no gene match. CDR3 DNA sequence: TGCGCCAGCAGCGGGGGGACAGGAGACTATGGCTACACCTTC. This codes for CASSGGTGDYGYTF.

CDR3 coding DNA: TGTGCCGGGGGAAATCGGGACACCATATATTTT. It is translated as CAGGNRDTIYF. This chain joins TRBV19 and TRBJ1-3; TRBD1 might be the D (5 bases). This CDR3 is built from 11 residues. Germline loops: CDR1 LNHDA, CDR2 SQIVND (reference sequence). The V end lost 11 bases, the J end lost 8 bases, and 13 bases lay between the germline ends.

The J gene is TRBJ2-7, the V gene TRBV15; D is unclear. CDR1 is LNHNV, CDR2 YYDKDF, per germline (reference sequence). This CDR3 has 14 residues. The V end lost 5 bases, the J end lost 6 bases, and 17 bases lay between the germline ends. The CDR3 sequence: CATSQMASFSEQYF. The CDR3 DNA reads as TGTGCCACCAGCCAGATGGCTAGTTTTTCCGAGCAGTACTTC.

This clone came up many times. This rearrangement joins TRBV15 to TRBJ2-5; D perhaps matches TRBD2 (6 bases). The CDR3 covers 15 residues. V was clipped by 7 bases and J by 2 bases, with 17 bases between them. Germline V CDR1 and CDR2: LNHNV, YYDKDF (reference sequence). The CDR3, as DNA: TGTGCCACCACCCCAGGGACGGGAGATCAAGAGACCCAGTACTTC. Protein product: CATTPGTGDQETQYF. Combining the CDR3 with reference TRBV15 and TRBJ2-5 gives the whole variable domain DAMVIQNPRYQVTQFGKPVTLSCSQTLNHNVMYWYQQKSSQAPKLLFHYYDKDFNNEADTPDNFQSRRPNTSFCFLDIRSPGLGDTAMYLCATTPGTGDQETQYFGPGTRLLVL.

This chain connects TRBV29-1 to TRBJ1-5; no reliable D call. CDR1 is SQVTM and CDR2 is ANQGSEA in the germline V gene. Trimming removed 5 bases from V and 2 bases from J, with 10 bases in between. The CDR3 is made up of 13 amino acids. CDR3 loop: CSVQLGGNQPQHF. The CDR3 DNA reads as TGCAGCGTTCAACTTGGGGGCAATCAGCCCCAGCATTTT.

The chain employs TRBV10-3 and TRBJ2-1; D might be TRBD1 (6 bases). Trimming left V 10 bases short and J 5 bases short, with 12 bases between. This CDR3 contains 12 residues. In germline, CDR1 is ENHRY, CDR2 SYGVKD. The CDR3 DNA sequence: TGTGCCACCACAGGGAAAGACAATGAGCAGTTCTTC. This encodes CATTGKDNEQFF.

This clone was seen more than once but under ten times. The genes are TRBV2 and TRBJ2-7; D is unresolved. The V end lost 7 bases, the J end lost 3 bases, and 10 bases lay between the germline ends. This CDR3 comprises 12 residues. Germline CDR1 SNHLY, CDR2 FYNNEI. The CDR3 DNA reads TGTGCCAGCACGGTGGCAGACTACGAGCAGTACTTC. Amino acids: CASTVADYEQYF.

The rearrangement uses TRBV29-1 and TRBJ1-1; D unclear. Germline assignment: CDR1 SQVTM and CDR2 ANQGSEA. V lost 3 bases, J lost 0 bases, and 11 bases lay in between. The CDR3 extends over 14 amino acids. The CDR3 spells CSVEGCDLNTEAFF. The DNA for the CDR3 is TGCAGCGTTGAGGGGTGTGATTTGAACACTGAAGCTTTCTTT.

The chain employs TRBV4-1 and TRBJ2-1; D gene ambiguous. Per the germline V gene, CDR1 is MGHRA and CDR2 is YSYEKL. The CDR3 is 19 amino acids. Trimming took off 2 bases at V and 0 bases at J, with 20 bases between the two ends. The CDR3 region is CASSQSSLSARLSYNEQFF. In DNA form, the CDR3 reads TGCGCCAGCAGCCAAAGTTCACTAAGCGCCCGCCTCTCCTACAATGAGCAGTTCTTC.

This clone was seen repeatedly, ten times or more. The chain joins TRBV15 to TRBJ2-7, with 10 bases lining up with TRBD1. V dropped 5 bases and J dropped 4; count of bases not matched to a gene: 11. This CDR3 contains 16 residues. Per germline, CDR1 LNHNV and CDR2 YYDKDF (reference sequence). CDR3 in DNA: TGTGCCACCAGCTCCCCCCCGGGACAGGGGTCTTACGAGCAGTACTTC. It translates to CATSSPPGQGSYEQYF.

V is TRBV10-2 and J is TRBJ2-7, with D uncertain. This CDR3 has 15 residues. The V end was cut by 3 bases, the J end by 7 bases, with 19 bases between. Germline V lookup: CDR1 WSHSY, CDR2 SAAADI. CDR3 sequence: CASSEPQYKVDEQYF. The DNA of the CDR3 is TGCGCCAGCAGTGAACCCCAATACAAGGTTGATGAGCAGTACTTC.

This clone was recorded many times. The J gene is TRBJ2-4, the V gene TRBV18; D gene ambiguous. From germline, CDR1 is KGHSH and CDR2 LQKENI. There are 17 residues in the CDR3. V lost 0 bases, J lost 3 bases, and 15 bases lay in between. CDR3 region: CASSPPDPDLGKNIQYF. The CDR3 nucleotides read TGTGCCAGCTCACCACCCGACCCTGACTTAGGCAAAAACATTCAGTACTTC.

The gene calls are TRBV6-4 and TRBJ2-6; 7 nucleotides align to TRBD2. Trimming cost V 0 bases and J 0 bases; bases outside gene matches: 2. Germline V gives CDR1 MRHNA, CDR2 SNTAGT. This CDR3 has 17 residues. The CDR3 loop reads CASSDSAGASGANVLTF. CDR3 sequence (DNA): TGTGCCAGCAGTGACTCCGCGGGAGCCTCTGGGGCCAACGTCCTGACTTTC.

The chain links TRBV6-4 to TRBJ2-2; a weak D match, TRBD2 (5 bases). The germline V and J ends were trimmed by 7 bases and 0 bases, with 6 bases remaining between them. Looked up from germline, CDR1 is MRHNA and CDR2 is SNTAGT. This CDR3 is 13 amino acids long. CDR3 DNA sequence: TGTGCCAGCACCGGGACGAACACCGGGGAGCTGTTTTTT. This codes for CASTGTNTGELFF.

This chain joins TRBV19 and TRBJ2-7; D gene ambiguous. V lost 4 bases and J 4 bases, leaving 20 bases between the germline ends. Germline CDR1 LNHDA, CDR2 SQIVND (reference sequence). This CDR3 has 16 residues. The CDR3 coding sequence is TGTGCCAGTAGTAATAGCCTCGGTCTCCTCCGGTACGAGCAGTACTTC. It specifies CASSNSLGLLRYEQYF.

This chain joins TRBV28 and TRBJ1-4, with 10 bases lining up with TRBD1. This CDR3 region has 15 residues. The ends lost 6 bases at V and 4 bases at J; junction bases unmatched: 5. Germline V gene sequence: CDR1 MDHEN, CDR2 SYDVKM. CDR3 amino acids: CASRPWDRGNEKLFF. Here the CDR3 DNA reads TGTGCCAGCAGGCCCTGGGACAGGGGTAATGAAAAACTGTTTTTT.

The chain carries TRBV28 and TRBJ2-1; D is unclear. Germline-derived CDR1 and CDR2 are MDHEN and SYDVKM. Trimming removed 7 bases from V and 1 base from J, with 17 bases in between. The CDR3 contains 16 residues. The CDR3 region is CASTKNPQESYNEQFF. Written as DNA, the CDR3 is TGTGCCAGCACCAAAAACCCCCAGGAGTCCTACAATGAGCAGTTCTTC.

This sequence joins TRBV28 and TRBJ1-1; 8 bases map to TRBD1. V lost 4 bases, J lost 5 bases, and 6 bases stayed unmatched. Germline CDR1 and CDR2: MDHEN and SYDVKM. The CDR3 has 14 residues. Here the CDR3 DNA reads TGTGCCAGCAGTTCAACAGGGGGTAGGACTGAAGCTTTCTTT. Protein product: CASSSTGGRTEAFF. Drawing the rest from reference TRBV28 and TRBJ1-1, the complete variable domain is DVKVTQSSRYLVKRTGEKVFLECVQDMDHENMFWYRQDPGLGLRLIYFSYDVKMKEKGDIPEGYSVSREKKERFSLILESASTNQTSMYLCASSSTGGRTEAFFGQGTRLTVV.

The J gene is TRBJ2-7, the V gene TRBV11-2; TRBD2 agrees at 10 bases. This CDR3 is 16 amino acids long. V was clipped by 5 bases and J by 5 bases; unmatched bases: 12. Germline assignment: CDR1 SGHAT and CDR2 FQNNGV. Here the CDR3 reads CASSQEGAGGPNEQYF. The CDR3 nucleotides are TGTGCCAGCAGCCAAGAAGGAGCGGGAGGGCCGAACGAGCAGTACTTC.

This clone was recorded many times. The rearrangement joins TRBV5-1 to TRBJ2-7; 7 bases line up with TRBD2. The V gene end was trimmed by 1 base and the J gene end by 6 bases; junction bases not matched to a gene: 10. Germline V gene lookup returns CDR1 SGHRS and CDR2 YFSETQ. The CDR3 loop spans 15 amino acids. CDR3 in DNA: TGCGCCAGCAGCTTGAGAGCTAGCGGCCCCGGCGAGCAGTACTTC. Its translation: CASSLRASGPGEQYF.

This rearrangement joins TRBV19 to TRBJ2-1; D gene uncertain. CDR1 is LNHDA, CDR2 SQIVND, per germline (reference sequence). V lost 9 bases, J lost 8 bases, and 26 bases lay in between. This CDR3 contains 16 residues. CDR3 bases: TGTGCCAGCTCTAATTTGGGCAGCGCCGGCTGGGATGAGCAGTTCTTC. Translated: CASSNLGSAGWDEQFF.

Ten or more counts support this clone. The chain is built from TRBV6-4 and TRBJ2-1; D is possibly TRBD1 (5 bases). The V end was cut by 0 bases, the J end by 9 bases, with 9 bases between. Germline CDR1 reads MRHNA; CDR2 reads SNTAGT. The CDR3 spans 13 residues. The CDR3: CASSDSSQGEQFF. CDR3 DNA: TGTGCCAGCAGTGACTCGAGTCAGGGTGAGCAGTTCTTC.

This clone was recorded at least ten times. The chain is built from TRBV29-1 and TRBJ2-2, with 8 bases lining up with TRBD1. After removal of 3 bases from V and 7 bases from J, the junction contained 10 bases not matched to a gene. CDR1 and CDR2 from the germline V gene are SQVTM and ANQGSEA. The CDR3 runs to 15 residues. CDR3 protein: CSVEAQGAESGELFF. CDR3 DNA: TGCAGCGTTGAGGCGCAGGGGGCGGAGAGCGGGGAGCTGTTTTTT.

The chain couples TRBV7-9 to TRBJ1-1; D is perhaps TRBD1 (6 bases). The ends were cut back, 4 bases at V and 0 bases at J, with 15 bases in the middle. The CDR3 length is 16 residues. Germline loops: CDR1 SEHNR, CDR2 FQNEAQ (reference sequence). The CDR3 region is CASSSTAGAMNTEAFF. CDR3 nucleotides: TGTGCCAGCAGCTCGACCGCGGGGGCAATGAACACTGAAGCTTTCTTT.

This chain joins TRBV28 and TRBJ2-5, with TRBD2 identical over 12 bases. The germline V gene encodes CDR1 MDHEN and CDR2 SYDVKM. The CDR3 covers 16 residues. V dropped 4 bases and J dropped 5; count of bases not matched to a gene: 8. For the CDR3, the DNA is TGTGCCAGCAGTTCTCTAGCGGGAGGGCCTGTGGAGACCCAGTACTTC. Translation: CASSSLAGGPVETQYF.

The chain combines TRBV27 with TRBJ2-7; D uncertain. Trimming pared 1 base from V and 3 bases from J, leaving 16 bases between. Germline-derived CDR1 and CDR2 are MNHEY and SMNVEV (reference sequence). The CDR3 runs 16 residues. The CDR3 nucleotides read TGTGCCAGCAGTTTATGGTCCCGGTGGCCGAACTACGAGCAGTACTTC. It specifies CASSLWSRWPNYEQYF.

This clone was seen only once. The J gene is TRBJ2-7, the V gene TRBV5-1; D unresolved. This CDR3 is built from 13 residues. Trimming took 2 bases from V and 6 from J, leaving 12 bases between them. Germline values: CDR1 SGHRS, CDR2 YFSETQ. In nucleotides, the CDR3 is TGCGCCAGCAGCTTAATTTCAGGATCCGAGCAGTACTTC. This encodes CASSLISGSEQYF.

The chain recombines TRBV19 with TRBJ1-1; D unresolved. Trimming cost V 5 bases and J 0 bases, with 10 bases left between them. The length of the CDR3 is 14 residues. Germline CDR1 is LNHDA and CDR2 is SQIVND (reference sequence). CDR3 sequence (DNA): TGTGCCAGTAGTCTGGGCAAAATGAACACTGAAGCTTTCTTT. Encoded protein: CASSLGKMNTEAFF.

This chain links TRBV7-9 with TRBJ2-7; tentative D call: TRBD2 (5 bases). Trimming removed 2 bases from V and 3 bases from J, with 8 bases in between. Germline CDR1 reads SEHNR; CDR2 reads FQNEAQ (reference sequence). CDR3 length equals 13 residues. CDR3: CASSLTGYYEQYF. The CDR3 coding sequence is TGTGCCAGCAGCTTAACGGGGTACTACGAGCAGTACTTC. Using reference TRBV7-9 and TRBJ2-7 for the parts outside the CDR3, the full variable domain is DTGVSQNPRHKITKRGQNVTFRCDPISEHNRLYWYRQTLGQGPEFLTYFQNEAQLEKSRLLSDRFSAERPKGSFSTLEIQRTEQGDSAMYLCASSLTGYYEQYFGPGTRLTVT.